This is a list of T cell receptor beta chains from one sample in a study of beta chain features in type 1 diabetes. The method was immunoSEQ multiplex PCR; TCRdb's version includes in-frame clones alone and lacks a portion of them. Of some 410,000 clones in the sample, about an eighth were seen once. Input material: naive CD4+ T cells from blood. These TCRs come from a young woman in good health. Each CDR3 is given with its conserved first and last residue. D genes are given only for firm matches. Rows give clone size only sometimes, using once, few, many, or a class for an expanded clone.

D gene	V gene	J gene	clone size	CDR3 DNA	CDR3 protein
NA	TRBV7-2	TRBJ2-5	NA	TGTGCCAGCAGCTCCAGGAGCGGGTTGGGGGAGACCCAGTACTTC	CASSSRSGLGETQYF
NA	TRBV2	TRBJ1-5	few	TGTGCCAGCAGCCGGGGGCGGGAGTCTAATTTT	CASSRGRESNF
NA	TRBV25-1	TRBJ1-2	few	TGTGCCAGCAGTGTGCAGGGCACGGGTGGCTACACCTTC	CASSVQGTGGYTF
TRBD1	TRBV28	TRBJ2-2	NA	TGTGCCAGCAGTTGGTATCAAGGACAGGGAAAAGACACCGGGGAGCTGTTTTTT	CASSWYQGQGKDTGELFF
NA	TRBV7-2	TRBJ1-1	NA	TGTGCCAGCAGCCTGCACCTGAACACTGAAGCTTTCTTT	CASSLHLNTEAFF
NA	TRBV9	TRBJ2-2	few	TGTGCCAGCAGCGTAGTGCCGAGGAACACCGGGGAGCTGTTTTTT	CASSVVPRNTGELFF
NA	TRBV19	TRBJ1-2	once	TGTGCCAGTAGTATAGTCCCACAGGGCAGTAACTATGGCTACACCTTC	CASSIVPQGSNYGYTF
TRBD2	TRBV4-2	TRBJ2-7	few	TGTGCCAGCAGCCAAGAGGCGGGAGGACCTCGATTCTACGAGCAGTACTTC	CASSQEAGGPRFYEQYF
NA	TRBV14	TRBJ2-1	NA	TGTGCCAGCAGCCAAGTACTAGCTACCTACAATGAGCAGTTCTTC	CASSQVLATYNEQFF
TRBD2	TRBV7-2	TRBJ2-5	NA	TGTGCCAGCAGCTTAAGAACTAGCGGGGGGACGGAGACCCAGTACTTC	CASSLRTSGGTETQYF
NA	TRBV21-1	TRBJ1-5	NA	TGTGCCAGCAGCAAAGAGGGCCAGATTAGCAATCAGCCCCAGCATTTT	CASSKEGQISNQPQHF
NA	TRBV4-3	TRBJ1-2	few	TGCGCCAGCAGCCAAGATTACGGATGGAGTGGCTACACCTTC	CASSQDYGWSGYTF
TRBD1	TRBV7-2	TRBJ1-1	few	TGTGCCAGCAGCTTATTTGGGACAGGGAGCACTGAAGCTTTCTTT	CASSLFGTGSTEAFF
TRBD2	TRBV15	TRBJ2-4	many	TGTGCCACCAGCGATTGGACTAGCGGACTAGCCAAAAACATTCAGTACTTC	CATSDWTSGLAKNIQYF
NA	TRBV29-1	TRBJ2-5	few	TGCAGCGTGCCCCCTGGGGGGACGGAGACCCAGTACTTC	CSVPPGGTETQYF
NA	TRBV6-1	TRBJ2-5	few	TGTGCCAGCAGGGGGACTGGACCGCAAGAGACCCAGTACTTC	CASRGTGPQETQYF
NA	TRBV9	TRBJ2-4	NA	TGTGCCAGCAGCGTAGGGGGCGGTGGTGGAGCCAAAAACATTCAGTACTTC	CASSVGGGGGAKNIQYF
TRBD1	TRBV30	TRBJ2-7	NA	TGTGCCTGGGCCACCGGGACAGGGTTCGAGCAGTACTTC	CAWATGTGFEQYF
NA	TRBV5-4	TRBJ2-1	few	TGTGCCAGCAGCCCCCCGGGTGGGCCGCCTGAGCAGTTCTTC	CASSPPGGPPEQFF
NA	TRBV5-1	TRBJ2-5	few	TGCGCCAGCAGCTCGCCAAGGGGCGAGAAAGAGACCCAGTACTTC	CASSSPRGEKETQYF
NA	TRBV4-2	TRBJ2-1	few	TGTGCCAGCAGCCAAGTTCTGTATAGCAGGGGCGGCGAGCAGTTCTTC	CASSQVLYSRGGEQFF
NA	TRBV30	TRBJ1-1	few	TGTGCCTGGAGTGTACTCGACGGAACGACTGAAGCTTTCTTT	CAWSVLDGTTEAFF
NA	TRBV9	TRBJ2-6	NA	TGTGCCAGCGTGGGGGGCCCTGGGGCCAACGTCCTGACTTTC	CASVGGPGANVLTF
NA	TRBV10-3	TRBJ2-1	NA	TGTGCCATCGCCTACCAAACGACTGTGCAGTTCTTC	CAIAYQTTVQFF
NA	TRBV11-2	TRBJ2-1	few	TGTGCCAGCAGCTTAGGCAGGTACAATGAGCAGTTCTTC	CASSLGRYNEQFF
NA	TRBV5-4	TRBJ2-4	NA	TGTGCCAGCAGCTTGGCGGCTAGAGACATTCAGTACTTC	CASSLAARDIQYF
TRBD1	TRBV9	TRBJ1-1	few	TGTGCCAGCAGCGTAGGGGACAGGGGGAGCACTGAAGCTTTCTTT	CASSVGDRGSTEAFF
NA	TRBV27	TRBJ1-6	NA	TGTGCCAGCAGTCGAGCGGTCCTCTATAATTCACCCCTCCACTTT	CASSRAVLYNSPLHF
TRBD2	TRBV9	TRBJ2-1	NA	TGTGCCAGCAGCGGAATCGGGGGGAAGTCCTACAATGAGCAGTTCTTC	CASSGIGGKSYNEQFF